The 28 T cell receptor beta chains reported below all come from one sample, sequenced in a study of blood T cells in healthy people across ages. For the second PCR, which ran for roughly 7 to 11 cycles, a sample-barcoded 5' primer and a J-beta primer mix were used. TCRdb re-derived calls from the 5' RACE reads in MiXCR, one entry per CDR3 protein. This table holds roughly 680,000 distinct CDR3 sequences, about 51% found once. Sequenced sample: blood. The receptors here all came from a woman of 80 years or more in good health.

The chain uses TRBV7-2 and TRBJ1-5, with a possible D match to TRBD1 (5 bases). The CDR3 loop spans 13 amino acids. Germline values: CDR1 SGHTA, CDR2 FQGNSA. Deletions cut 5 bases from V and 6 bases from J, with 11 bases between. The CDR3: CASSVRVAQPQHF. The CDR3 nucleotides are TGTGCCAGCAGCGTCAGGGTGGCTCAGCCCCAGCATTTT.

A few counts support this clonotype. V and J are TRBV6-6 and TRBJ1-3; the D gene is possibly TRBD1 (6 bases). The CDR3 is 16 amino acids. The V end lost 7 bases, the J end lost 2 bases, and 18 bases lay between the germline ends. The germline gives CDR1 MNHNY, CDR2 SVGAGI (reference sequence). The CDR3 here is CASTQGSARAGNTIYF. The CDR3 DNA reads TGTGCCAGCACCCAGGGGTCCGCCAGAGCTGGAAACACCATATATTTT.

This clonotype was observed a handful of times. The DNA for the CDR3 is TGCGCCAGCACCTCTTATACTGGGAACACTGAAGCTTTCTTT. It translates to CASTSYTGNTEAFF. The gene calls are TRBV5-1 and TRBJ1-1; D is ambiguous. Trimming cost V 6 bases and J 1 base, with 13 bases left between them. The CDR3 contains 14 residues. CDR1 is SGHRS, CDR2 YFSETQ, per germline.

A note on this clonotype: One base away lies a much larger clone, so this may be a sequencing read error. The genes are TRBV20-1 and TRBJ2-5; D gene unclear. CDR3 size: 14 residues. Germline assignment: CDR1 DFQATT and CDR2 SNEGSKA (reference sequence). CDR3 region: CGAISTAIQETQYF. As DNA, the CDR3 is TGCGGTGCAATCTCGACGGCTATCCAAGAGACCCAGTACTTC.

V gene TRBV29-1 combines with J gene TRBJ2-1; 11 bases fit TRBD2. The germline gives CDR1 SQVTM, CDR2 ANQGSEA. The trim removed 6 bases at V and 7 bases at J, leaving 2 bases unmatched. CDR3 length equals 12 residues. CDR3 sequence (DNA): TGCAGCGTGGGGACTAGCGGAAATGAGCAGTTCTTC. The encoded protein is CSVGTSGNEQFF.

This clonotype was recorded many times. This sequence joins TRBV7-3 and TRBJ2-3; no clear D gene. Between the trimmed V and J ends, which lost 5 bases and 8 bases, there was a span of 11 bases. CDR1 SGHTA and CDR2 FQGTGA come from the germline V gene. CDR3 length: 12 residues. For the CDR3, the DNA is TGTGCCAGCAGCCACGACCGTGGTACGCAGTATTTT. Its protein is CASSHDRGTQYF.

The chain is built from TRBV10-3 and TRBJ1-1, with D uncertain. This CDR3 is 11 amino acids long. Germline assignment: CDR1 ENHRY and CDR2 SYGVKD. V was clipped by 10 bases and J by 7 bases, with 13 bases between them. The CDR3, as DNA: TGTGCCACCTCTCTCCCGGGTGAAGCTTTCTTT. This encodes CATSLPGEAFF.

This clonotype was found once. The J gene is TRBJ1-1, the V gene TRBV3-1, with TRBD1 as a possible D gene (6 bases). The V end was cut by 2 bases, the J end by 11 bases, with 15 bases between. This CDR3 is 13 amino acids long. CDR1 is LGHDT and CDR2 is YNNKEL in the germline V gene (reference sequence). The DNA of the CDR3 is TGTGCCAGCAGCCAACAGGACAGATCGGGGGCTTTCTTT. Protein: CASSQQDRSGAFF.

This clonotype was counted only a few times. The CDR3 reads CASSLAPGPNQPQHF. CDR3 nucleotides: TGCGCCAGCAGCTTGGCGCCGGGACCCAATCAGCCCCAGCATTTT. The chain uses TRBV5-1 and TRBJ1-5, with D perhaps matching TRBD1 (5 bases). V was shortened by 0 bases and J by 3 bases, with 10 bases between the two germline ends. The germline gives CDR1 SGHRS, CDR2 YFSETQ. The CDR3 consists of 15 residues.

For this clonotype: This may be a read error: a much more frequent sequence differs by one nucleotide. The rearrangement joins TRBV20-1 to TRBJ1-5; D call uncertain. V dropped 0 bases and J dropped 3 bases, with 6 bases sitting between them. CDR1 and CDR2 from the germline V gene are DFQATT and SNEGSKA (reference sequence). The CDR3 length is 13 residues. The CDR3, as DNA: TGCAGTGCTAGAGAACAGCACAATCAGCCCCAGCATTTT. Translated: CSAREQHNQPQHF.

This clonotype was seen repeatedly, ten times or more. V is TRBV11-2 and J is TRBJ2-5; D unclear. CDR3 length: 14 residues. The germline V gene encodes CDR1 SGHAT and CDR2 FQNNGV. Trimming pared 5 bases from V and 3 bases from J, leaving 13 bases between. The CDR3 nucleotides read TGTGCCAGCAGCAGTGGAGCTTCTAAAGAGACCCAGTACTTC. Its translation is CASSSGASKETQYF.

This clonotype was recorded many times. The chain links TRBV12-3 or TRBV12-4 to TRBJ2-3; TRBD2 agrees at 11 bases. The CDR3 length is 17 residues. J lost 1 base, V lost 3 bases, and 6 bases had no gene match. CDR3 sequence: CASSLSISGRGTDTQYF. The CDR3 nucleotides read TGTGCCAGCAGTTTGAGTATTAGCGGGAGGGGCACAGATACGCAGTATTTT.

The V call is TRBV29-1, the J call TRBJ1-5; 8 bases are shared with TRBD1. Germline lookup yields CDR1 SQVTM and CDR2 ANQGSEA. J gave up 5 bases and V 5 bases, and 5 bases lay outside the gene matches. This CDR3 spans 13 amino acids. The DNA for the CDR3 is TGCAGCGTTCAGGGGGCGGCCGATCAGCCCCAGCATTTT. Amino acid sequence: CSVQGAADQPQHF.

This rearrangement joins TRBV2 to TRBJ1-4; tentatively, D is TRBD1 (6 bases). Germline values: CDR1 SNHLY, CDR2 FYNNEI. The CDR3 contains 13 residues. Trimming removed 6 bases at V and 14 bases at J, with 19 bases between. CDR3 nucleotide sequence: TGTGCCAGCAGGGGGGGCGCAGGGCCACGGCTGTTTTTT. This codes for CASRGGAGPRLFF. Full variable domain (missing parts from reference TRBV2 and TRBJ1-4): EPEVTQTPSHQVTQMGQEVILRCVPISNHLYFYWYRQILGQKVEFLVSFYNNEISEKSEIFDDQFSVERPDGSNFTLKIRSTKLEDSAMYFCASRGGAGPRLFFGSGTQLSVL.

In the case of this clonotype: A much larger clone is a single base away; this may be a read error. This chain links TRBV5-1 with TRBJ2-3; D is tentatively TRBD1 or TRBD2 (7 bases each). Germline V gene sequence: CDR1 SGHRS, CDR2 YFSETQ. V was clipped by 9 bases and J by 2 bases, with 13 bases between them. This CDR3 spans 13 amino acids. CDR3: CATRGGVTDTQYF. In DNA form, the CDR3 reads TGCGCCACCAGGGGGGGGGTCACAGATACGCAGTATTTT. The whole variable domain, remainder taken from reference TRBV5-1 and TRBJ2-3, is KAGVTQTPRYLIKTRGQQVTLSCSPISGHRSVSWYQQTPGQGLQFLFEYFSETQRNKGNFPGRFSGRQFSNSRSEMNVSTLELGDSALYLCATRGGVTDTQYFGPGTRLTVL.

This clonotype was counted only a few times. The rearrangement links TRBV5-5 to TRBJ1-2; D is undetermined. V was shortened by 0 bases and J by 5 bases, with 17 bases between the two germline ends. Per the germline V gene, CDR1 is SGHKS and CDR2 is YYEKEE (reference sequence). The CDR3 length is 16 residues. This CDR3 reads CASSLAPGPVPYGYTF. For the CDR3, the DNA is TGTGCCAGCAGCTTGGCCCCAGGACCAGTACCGTATGGCTACACCTTC.

Regarding this clonotype: One end of the junction fails to match germline, which may point to a read error. The chain recombines TRBV14 with TRBJ2-3; D is unresolved. Germline CDR1 and CDR2: SGHDN and FVKESK. The CDR3 sequence is 17 residues long. The CDR3 region is CASSQGHSSRITDAQYF. The CDR3 region has the DNA TGTGCCAGCAGCCAAGGCCATTCTTCCCGAATCACAGATGCGCAGTATTTT.

A note on this clonotype: This may come from a read error, since a much larger clone is one base off. The chain recombines TRBV11-2 with TRBJ2-1; 8 bases match TRBD1. There are 15 residues in the CDR3. CDR1 and CDR2 (germline): SGHAT, FQNNGV. CDR3: CASSPSGGFNNQQFF. In DNA, the CDR3 is TGTGCCAGCAGCCCTTCAGGGGGCTTCAACAATCAGCAGTTCTTC.

The rearrangement uses TRBV18 and TRBJ2-1; TRBD2 agrees at 7 bases. The CDR3 extends over 14 amino acids. CDR1 and CDR2 (germline): KGHSH, LQKENI. V shed 5 bases and J 8 bases; nucleotides not matched to a gene: 9. DNA for the CDR3: TGTGCCAGCTCAGTTGTCGGACGGGGGGATGAGCAGTTCTTC. Encoded protein: CASSVVGRGDEQFF.

The chain is built from TRBV4-1 and TRBJ2-3; 10 bases are shared with TRBD1. Germline V gives CDR1 MGHRA, CDR2 YSYEKL. This CDR3 spans 17 amino acids. The V segment lost 0 bases and the J segment 2 bases; nucleotides outside the gene matches: 5. The CDR3 sequence: CASSQDAGTGDTDTQYF. CDR3 coding DNA: TGCGCCAGCAGCCAAGATGCAGGGACAGGGGACACAGATACGCAGTATTTT.

This rearrangement joins TRBV4-2 to TRBJ2-4, with 9 nucleotides matching TRBD1. Near its end, the DNA agrees better with TRBJ2-7, so the J call may be wrong. This CDR3 comprises 14 residues. Germline assignment: CDR1 LGHNA and CDR2 YNFKEQ. In DNA, the CDR3 is TGTGCCAGCAGCCAGCCGGGACAGGGCCACGAGCAGTACTTC. Its translation: CASSQPGQGHEQYF.

This clonotype was seen at least ten times. V gene TRBV9 combines with J gene TRBJ2-1, with TRBD2 matching 7 bases. The V and J ends lost 2 bases and 5 bases, in that order; junction bases with no gene match: 13. The CDR3 has 17 amino acids. Germline V gene sequence: CDR1 SGDLS, CDR2 YYNGEE. CDR3 amino acids: CASSVATGGRTNNEQFF. The CDR3 DNA sequence: TGTGCCAGCAGCGTGGCTACGGGGGGACGCACGAACAATGAGCAGTTCTTC.

This rearrangement joins TRBV4-3 to TRBJ2-3; D unclear. Trimming removed 1 base from V and 6 bases from J, with 17 bases in between. The CDR3 is made up of 16 amino acids. Germline assignment: CDR1 LGHNA and CDR2 YSLEER. As DNA, the CDR3 is TGCGCCAGCAGCCAAGCTTCGCGGAGTGGGATGGATACGCAGTATTTT. Its translation is CASSQASRSGMDTQYF.

This chain uses TRBV7-9 with TRBJ2-1; 7 positions match TRBD2. The length of the CDR3 is 17 residues. The germline V gene encodes CDR1 SEHNR and CDR2 FQNEAQ (reference sequence). V lost 5 bases, J lost 5 bases, and 15 bases stayed unmatched. The CDR3 sequence is CASSPLPGLADNNEQFF. The CDR3 DNA reads as TGTGCCAGCAGCCCCCTCCCAGGGCTAGCGGACAACAATGAGCAGTTCTTC.

The chain joins TRBV29-1 to TRBJ1-2, with TRBD1 matching 10 bases. The V gene's germline CDR1 is SQVTM and CDR2 ANQGSEA. The CDR3 runs 13 residues. V lost 7 bases to trimming and J lost 7 bases; unmatched junction nucleotides: 9. CDR3 amino acids: CSGDTGTGAGYTF. The CDR3 coding sequence is TGCAGCGGTGATACCGGGACAGGGGCTGGCTACACCTTC.

The J gene is TRBJ2-5, the V gene TRBV12-3 or TRBV12-4; TRBD2 aligns across 14 bases. CDR3 length: 16 residues. V dropped 4 bases and J dropped 5; count of bases not matched to a gene: 6. CDR3 loop: CASSSGTSGSGETQYF. The CDR3 DNA follows: TGTGCCAGCAGTTCCGGGACTAGCGGGAGTGGGGAGACCCAGTACTTC.

The CDR3 reads CASSEYQGQGDEQFF. CDR3 DNA: TGTGCCAGCAGTGAATACCAAGGACAGGGGGATGAGCAGTTCTTC. The chain joins TRBV25-1 to TRBJ2-1; 10 nucleotides line up with TRBD1. This CDR3 is built from 15 residues. In germline, CDR1 is MGHDK, CDR2 SYGVNS. The J segment lost 8 bases and the V segment lost 0 bases, leaving 4 bases of the junction unmatched.

Comment on this clonotype: A much larger clone differs from this one at a single base, so this may be a read error. The rearrangement uses TRBV5-1 and TRBJ2-1, with 7 bases fitting TRBD2. The CDR3 is 14 amino acids. Germline lookup yields CDR1 SGHRS and CDR2 YFSETQ. The CDR3 DNA reads as TGCGCCAGCAGCTTTCTAGCGGAGCCCAATAAGCAGTTCTTC. Its protein product is CASSFLAEPNKQFF.